This T cell receptor (beta chain) was sequenced during a study of blood T cell dynamics during melanoma immunotherapy. Germline CDR1 and CDR2: SEHNR and FQNEAQ (reference sequence). The germline V and J ends were trimmed by 4 bases and 6 bases, with 15 bases remaining between them. The CDR3 is made up of 14 amino acids. Time point noted: pre-treatment baseline. Sequencing was performed with immunoSEQ multiplex PCR; in TCRdb, only in-frame clones are kept and a portion is missing. This repertoire shows about 8,500 clones, around 84% found once; its top ten account for 1% to 1.5%. This clone was observed a handful of times.

The chain joins TRBV7-9 to TRBJ1-1, with D possibly matching TRBD1 (5 bases). This receptor was taken from a human donor with melanoma. This specimen was blood, taken from a patient treated with checkpoint blockade. The CDR3 sequence: CASSSQGETAEAFF. Written as DNA, the CDR3 is TGTGCCAGCAGCTCCCAGGGAGAAACGGCTGAAGCTTTCTTT.